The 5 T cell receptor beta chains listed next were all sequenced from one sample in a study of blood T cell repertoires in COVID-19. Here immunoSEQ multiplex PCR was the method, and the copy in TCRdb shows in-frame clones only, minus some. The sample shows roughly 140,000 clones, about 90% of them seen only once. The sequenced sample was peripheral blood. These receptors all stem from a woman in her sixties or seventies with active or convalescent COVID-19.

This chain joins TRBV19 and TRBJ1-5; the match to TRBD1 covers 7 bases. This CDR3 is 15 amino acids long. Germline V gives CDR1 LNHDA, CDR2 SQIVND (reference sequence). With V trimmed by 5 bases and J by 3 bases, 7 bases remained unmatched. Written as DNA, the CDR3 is TGTGCCAGTAGTCAGGGGGTCGCTACCAATCAGCCCCAGCATTTT. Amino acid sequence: CASSQGVATNQPQHF.

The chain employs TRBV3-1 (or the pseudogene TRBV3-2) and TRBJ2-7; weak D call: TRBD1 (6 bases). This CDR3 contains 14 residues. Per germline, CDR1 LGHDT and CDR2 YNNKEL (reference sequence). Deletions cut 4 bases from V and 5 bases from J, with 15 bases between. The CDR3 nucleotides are TGTGCCAGCAGCCCCGGGTTACAGGGCCACGAGCAGTACTTC. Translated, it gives CASSPGLQGHEQYF.

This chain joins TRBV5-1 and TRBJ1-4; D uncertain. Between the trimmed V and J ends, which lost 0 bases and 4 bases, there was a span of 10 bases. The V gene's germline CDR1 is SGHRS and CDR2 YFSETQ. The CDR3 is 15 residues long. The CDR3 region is CASSLAPDLNEKLFF. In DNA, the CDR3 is TGCGCCAGCAGCTTGGCGCCAGATCTTAATGAAAAACTGTTTTTT.

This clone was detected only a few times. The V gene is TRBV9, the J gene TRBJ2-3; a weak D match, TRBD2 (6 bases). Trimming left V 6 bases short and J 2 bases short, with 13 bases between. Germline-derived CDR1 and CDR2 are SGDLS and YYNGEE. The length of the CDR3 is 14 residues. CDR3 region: CASTRRGTTDTQYF. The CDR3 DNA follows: TGTGCCAGCACCCGGAGGGGAACCACAGATACGCAGTATTTT.

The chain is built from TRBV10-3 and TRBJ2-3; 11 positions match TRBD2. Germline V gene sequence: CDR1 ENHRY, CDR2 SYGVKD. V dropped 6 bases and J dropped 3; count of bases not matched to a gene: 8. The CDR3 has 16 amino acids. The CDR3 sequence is CAIRQLAGGPTDTQYF. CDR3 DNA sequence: TGTGCCATCAGACAATTAGCGGGGGGGCCGACAGATACGCAGTATTTT.